This passage covers 6 T cell receptor beta chains from one sample sequenced in a study of blood T cells in healthy people across ages. Together with a sample-barcoded 5' primer, a J-beta primer mix was included in a second PCR lasting roughly 6 to 12 cycles. TCRdb fed the 5' RACE reads into MiXCR, producing one record per CDR3 protein. In the table there are about 930,000 distinct CDR3 sequences, 25% to 35% of which are singletons. The data were also submitted as part of a second study, on T cells of mothers and their children.

The specimen sequenced was blood. The receptors come from a woman in her thirties or forties in good health.

The sample holds a few counts of this clonotype. The chain has TRBV5-1 and TRBJ2-7; 9 nucleotides match TRBD1. The V gene's germline CDR1 is SGHRS and CDR2 YFSETQ. The CDR3 spans 15 residues. With 0 bases clipped from V and 12 bases from J, the junction kept 13 bases outside the gene matches. The CDR3 bases are TGCGCCAGCAGCTTGGAAAGGACAGGGGCCGTAGAAGTGTACTTC. Its translation is CASSLERTGAVEVYF.

This clonotype was detected many times. The genes are TRBV29-1 and TRBJ1-2; D is unresolved. Germline V gives CDR1 SQVTM, CDR2 ANQGSEA. The CDR3 contains 12 residues. Trimming cost V 3 bases and J 2 bases, with 7 bases left between them. CDR3 in DNA: TGCAGCGTTGAGGGCCTAAACTATGGCTACACCTTC. This encodes CSVEGLNYGYTF.

This clonotype showed up just a few times. This chain links TRBV27 with TRBJ1-2, with TRBD1 matching 9 bases. Germline-derived CDR1 and CDR2 are MNHEY and SMNVEV (reference sequence). V lost 0 bases and J lost 7; bases outside the gene matches: 9. CDR3 length equals 16 residues. CDR3 nucleotide sequence: TGTGCCAGCAGTTTATCCCCGGGACAGGGTGAGGCTGGCTACACCTTC. Protein product: CASSLSPGQGEAGYTF.

This clonotype has at least ten counts. V gene TRBV6-5 combines with J gene TRBJ1-2, with D uncertain. From germline, CDR1 is MNHEY and CDR2 SVGAGI. V lost 0 bases, J lost 4 bases, and 12 bases lay in between. This CDR3 has 15 amino acids. CDR3 nucleotide sequence: TGTGCCAGCAGTTACTCGATGGTGATGCCCTATGGCTACACCTTC. It codes for CASSYSMVMPYGYTF.

J is TRBJ1-1 and V is TRBV20-1; unclear D gene. This CDR3 contains 15 residues. CDR1 is DFQATT, CDR2 SNEGSKA, per germline (reference sequence). The V gene lost 2 bases and the J gene lost 4 bases, with 17 bases spanning the gap. The CDR3 sequence is CSARQLLSYGTEAFF. The CDR3 DNA is TGCAGTGCTAGACAGCTGCTGAGTTACGGCACTGAAGCTTTCTTT.

On this clonotype itself: Being one base from a much bigger clone, this may be a read error. The chain joins TRBV18 to TRBJ2-7; the D is unclear. CDR3 length equals 13 residues. V lost 2 bases to trimming and J lost 10 bases, with 15 bases between them. Germline CDR1 and CDR2: KGHSH and LQKENI. CDR3 sequence reads: CASSPSVQEIQYF. CDR3 in DNA: TGTGCCAGCTCACCATCGGTCCAAGAGATCCAGTACTTC.